The 18 T cell receptor beta chains given below trace back to one sample, sequenced in a study of shared clonotypes between healthy human individuals. The assay was immunoSEQ multiplex PCR, and TCRdb's table has in-frame clones only and misses some. The table has 2 million to 3 million clones, just over 90% seen once; the top ten hold roughly 0.15%. The sample consisted of naive CD4+ T cells sorted from blood. Stated subset: CD45RA+ positively selected. These receptors were taken from a man aged 18-30 years in good health.

The chain links TRBV10-3 to TRBJ2-1; 9 nucleotides line up with TRBD1. Germline trimming cut 6 bases from V and 4 bases from J; bases unmatched to any gene: 4. This CDR3 has 14 residues. Germline V gene data show CDR1 as ENHRY and CDR2 as SYGVKD. CDR3 sequence: CAISGQGKYNEQFF. CDR3 DNA: TGTGCCATCAGCGGACAGGGGAAGTACAATGAGCAGTTCTTC.

The rearrangement uses TRBV9 and TRBJ2-2; TRBD2 matches at 7 bases. V lost 3 bases, J lost 3 bases, and 5 bases stayed unmatched. Germline V gene lookup returns CDR1 SGDLS and CDR2 YYNGEE. This CDR3 has 15 amino acids. The CDR3 loop is CASSAGTTDTGELFF. The CDR3, as DNA: TGTGCCAGCAGCGCCGGGACTACTGACACCGGGGAGCTGTTTTTT.

This chain joins TRBV6-5 and TRBJ1-6; the D is unclear. Germline CDR1 reads MNHEY; CDR2 reads SVGAGI. The V end lost 5 bases, the J end lost 14 bases, and 10 bases lay between the germline ends. The CDR3 loop spans 11 amino acids. CDR3 DNA sequence: TGTGCCAGCAGTCGTCCGGGTTCCCTCCACTTT. This gives the protein CASSRPGSLHF.

CDR3 residues: CASSQGLEQYF. The CDR3 DNA sequence: TGTGCCAGCAGCCAAGGGCTCGAGCAGTACTTC. The chain joins TRBV7-8 to TRBJ2-7; D unresolved. This CDR3 has 11 residues. V shed 5 bases and J shed 6 bases, with 8 bases lying between them. Germline V gene lookup returns CDR1 SGHVS and CDR2 FQNEAQ.

Comments on this clone: Other DNA sequences within the sample encode an identical CDR3. Written as DNA, the CDR3 is TGCGCCAGCAGCCAAGGACTAGCGGGGGTTGGGGAGCAGTTCTTC. This gives the protein CASSQGLAGVGEQFF. This rearrangement joins TRBV4-1 to TRBJ2-1; 12 bases match TRBD2. The CDR3 loop spans 15 amino acids. Germline loops: CDR1 MGHRA, CDR2 YSYEKL. V shed 1 base and J 10 bases; nucleotides not matched to a gene: 5.

The V and J genes are TRBV4-1 and TRBJ2-2; weak D call: TRBD2 (6 bases). With 0 bases removed from V and 7 bases from J, the gap between germline ends came to 9 bases. CDR1 and CDR2 (germline): MGHRA, YSYEKL. This CDR3 spans 14 amino acids. The CDR3 reads CASSQEGGGGELFF. DNA of the CDR3: TGCGCCAGCAGCCAAGAGGGGGGTGGCGGGGAGCTGTTTTTT.

Comments on this clone: The sample holds other DNA sequences that translate to the same CDR3. The CDR3 loop reads CASSEGVSGANVLTF. DNA of the CDR3: TGTGCCAGCAGTGAAGGTGTCTCTGGGGCCAACGTCCTGACTTTC. The chain employs TRBV2 and TRBJ2-6; no firm D call. CDR1 and CDR2 from the germline V gene are SNHLY and FYNNEI. The CDR3 has 15 amino acids. The V end was cut by 1 base, the J end by 0 bases, with 4 bases between.

On this clone: The same CDR3 also results from other DNA sequences found in this sample. The CDR3 coding sequence is TGTGCCAGCTCACCAGTTCAAGGACAAGAGACCCAGTACTTC. It encodes CASSPVQGQETQYF. This chain joins TRBV18 and TRBJ2-5; no definite D call. This CDR3 spans 14 amino acids. V was cut by 2 bases and J by 2 bases, with 9 bases left in between. The germline gives CDR1 KGHSH, CDR2 LQKENI. Combining the CDR3 with reference TRBV18 and TRBJ2-5 gives the whole variable domain NAGVMQNPRHLVRRRGQEARLRCSPMKGHSHVYWYRQLPEEGLKFMVYLQKENIIDESGMPKERFSAEFPKEGPSILRIQQVVRGDSAAYFCASSPVQGQETQYFGPGTRLLVL.

This clone appeared once. Other DNA sequences in this sample translate to the same CDR3. This chain uses TRBV6-6 with TRBJ2-3, with a weak D call TRBD1 (6 bases). Trimming took off 2 bases at V and 3 bases at J, with 9 bases between the two ends. The germline CDR1 and CDR2 sequences are MNHNY and SVGAGI (reference sequence). The CDR3 covers 14 residues. The CDR3 DNA follows: TGTGCCAGCAGTTACGGCCAGGGGACAGATACGCAGTATTTT. It codes for CASSYGQGTDTQYF.

The chain recombines TRBV19 with TRBJ1-1; 10 bases align to TRBD1. The CDR3 is 14 residues long. Germline assignment: CDR1 LNHDA and CDR2 SQIVND (reference sequence). Germline trimming cut 6 bases from V and 1 base from J; bases unmatched to any gene: 2. The CDR3 DNA reads TGTGCCAGTAGGCGACAGGGGGCGAACACTGAAGCTTTCTTT. The encoded protein is CASRRQGANTEAFF. The whole variable domain, filled in from reference TRBV19 and TRBJ1-1, reads DGGITQSPKYLFRKEGQNVTLSCEQNLNHDAMYWYRQDPGQGLRLIYYSQIVNDFQKGDIAEGYSVSREKKESFPLTVTSAQKNPTAFYLCASRRQGANTEAFFGQGTRLTVV.

The chain couples TRBV19 to TRBJ2-7; D gene unclear. Trimming took 5 bases from V and 0 from J, leaving 8 bases between them. This CDR3 spans 13 amino acids. From germline, CDR1 is LNHDA and CDR2 SQIVND (reference sequence). CDR3 in DNA: TGTGCCAGTAGTGCTCTAAACTCCTACGAGCAGTACTTC. This gives the protein CASSALNSYEQYF.

The V and J genes are TRBV29-1 and TRBJ2-7, with no clear D. The CDR3 consists of 13 residues. Germline CDR1 SQVTM, CDR2 ANQGSEA. Trimming removed 1 base from V and 12 bases from J, with 19 bases in between. CDR3 bases: TGCAGCGTTGAAGGGGTGGAGCGTGGTCCTCCGTACTTC. Its protein product is CSVEGVERGPPYF.

The rearrangement joins TRBV7-2 to TRBJ2-3; maybe TRBD2 (6 bases). V lost 5 bases and J lost 8, with 17 bases in between. The germline CDR1 and CDR2 sequences are SGHTA and FQGNSA. This CDR3 is 14 amino acids long. CDR3 loop: CASSIPGPGGTQYF. The CDR3 nucleotides read TGTGCCAGCAGCATACCCGGACCCGGGGGTACGCAGTATTTT. The variable domain in full, completed from reference TRBV7-2 and TRBJ2-3, reads GAGVSQSPSNKVTEKGKDVELRCDPISGHTALYWYRQSLGQGLEFLIYFQGNSAPDKSGLPSDRFSAERTGGSVSTLTIQRTQQEDSAVYLCASSIPGPGGTQYFGPGTRLTVL.

The CDR3 reads CASSPTHSRGETQYF. The CDR3 bases are TGTGCCAGCAGCCCAACACATTCCAGGGGAGAGACCCAGTACTTC. The rearrangement joins TRBV9 to TRBJ2-5; D may be TRBD1 (6 bases). Germline V gives CDR1 SGDLS, CDR2 YYNGEE. This CDR3 contains 15 residues. V gave up 4 bases and J gave up 4 bases, with 17 bases separating them.

As to this clone: Other nucleotide sequences in the sample specify the same CDR3. The chain couples TRBV7-9 to TRBJ1-1; no clear D. The CDR3 totals 13 residues. Germline V CDR1 and CDR2: SEHNR, FQNEAQ (reference sequence). Trimming took 1 base from V and 4 from J, leaving 7 bases between them. The CDR3 DNA reads as TGTGCCAGCAGCTTAGTGAGCTCCACTGAAGCTTTCTTT. This gives the protein CASSLVSSTEAFF.

This clone was counted a single time. The rearrangement links TRBV6-1 to TRBJ1-2; 8 positions agree with TRBD1. This CDR3 spans 14 amino acids. Germline assignment: CDR1 MNHNS and CDR2 SASEGT. The V and J ends lost 9 bases and 4 bases, in that order; junction bases with no gene match: 10. The CDR3 DNA reads TGTGCCAGACCGGGACAGGTGGAGGGCTATGGCTACACCTTC. As protein: CARPGQVEGYGYTF.

V is TRBV27 and J is TRBJ1-4; unclear D gene. CDR3 length equals 13 residues. The ends were cut back, 3 bases at V and 7 bases at J, with 9 bases in the middle. Germline CDR1 and CDR2: MNHEY and SMNVEV (reference sequence). The chain's CDR3 is CASSLRRGEKLFF. The CDR3 DNA sequence: TGTGCCAGCAGTTTGAGGAGAGGTGAAAAACTGTTTTTT.

The V and J genes are TRBV5-1 and TRBJ2-5; tentative D call: TRBD2 (5 bases). The ends were cut back, 3 bases at V and 5 bases at J, with 14 bases in the middle. CDR3 length: 14 residues. Germline CDR1 reads SGHRS; CDR2 reads YFSETQ. CDR3 amino acids: CASSSPSEGETQYF. CDR3 nucleotide sequence: TGCGCCAGCAGCTCCCCATCAGAGGGTGAGACCCAGTACTTC.